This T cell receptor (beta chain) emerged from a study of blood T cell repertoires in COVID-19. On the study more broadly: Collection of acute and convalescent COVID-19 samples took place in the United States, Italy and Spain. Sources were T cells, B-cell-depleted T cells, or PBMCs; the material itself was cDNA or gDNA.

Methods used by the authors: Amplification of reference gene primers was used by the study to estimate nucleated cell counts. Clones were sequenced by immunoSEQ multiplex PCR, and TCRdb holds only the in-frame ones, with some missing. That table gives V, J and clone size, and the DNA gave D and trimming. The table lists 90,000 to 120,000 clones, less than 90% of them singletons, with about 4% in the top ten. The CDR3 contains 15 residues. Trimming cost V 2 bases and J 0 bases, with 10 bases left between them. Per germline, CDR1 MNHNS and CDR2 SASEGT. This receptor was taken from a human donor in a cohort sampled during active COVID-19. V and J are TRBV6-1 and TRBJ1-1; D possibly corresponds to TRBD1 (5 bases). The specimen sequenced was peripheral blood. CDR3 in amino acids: CASSEFGALNTEAFF. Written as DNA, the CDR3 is TGTGCCAGCAGTGAATTTGGGGCTTTGAACACTGAAGCTTTCTTT.